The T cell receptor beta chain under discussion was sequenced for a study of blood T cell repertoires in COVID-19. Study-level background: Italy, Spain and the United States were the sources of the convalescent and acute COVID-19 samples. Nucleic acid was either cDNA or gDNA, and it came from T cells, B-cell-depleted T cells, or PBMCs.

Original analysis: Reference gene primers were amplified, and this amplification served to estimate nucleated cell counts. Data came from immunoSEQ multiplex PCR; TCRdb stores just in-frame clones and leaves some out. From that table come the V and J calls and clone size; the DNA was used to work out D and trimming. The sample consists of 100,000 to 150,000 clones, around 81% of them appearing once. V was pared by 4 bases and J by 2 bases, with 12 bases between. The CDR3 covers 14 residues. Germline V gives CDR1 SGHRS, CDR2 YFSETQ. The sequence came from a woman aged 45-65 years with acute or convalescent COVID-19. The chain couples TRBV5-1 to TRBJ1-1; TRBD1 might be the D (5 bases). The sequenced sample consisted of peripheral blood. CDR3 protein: CASSTMTVNTEAFF. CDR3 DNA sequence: TGCGCCAGCAGCACTATGACAGTAAACACTGAAGCTTTCTTT. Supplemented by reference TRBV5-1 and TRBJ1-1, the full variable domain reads KAGVTQTPRYLIKTRGQQVTLSCSPISGHRSVSWYQQTPGQGLQFLFEYFSETQRNKGNFPGRFSGRQFSNSRSEMNVSTLELGDSALYLCASSTMTVNTEAFFGQGTRLTVV.